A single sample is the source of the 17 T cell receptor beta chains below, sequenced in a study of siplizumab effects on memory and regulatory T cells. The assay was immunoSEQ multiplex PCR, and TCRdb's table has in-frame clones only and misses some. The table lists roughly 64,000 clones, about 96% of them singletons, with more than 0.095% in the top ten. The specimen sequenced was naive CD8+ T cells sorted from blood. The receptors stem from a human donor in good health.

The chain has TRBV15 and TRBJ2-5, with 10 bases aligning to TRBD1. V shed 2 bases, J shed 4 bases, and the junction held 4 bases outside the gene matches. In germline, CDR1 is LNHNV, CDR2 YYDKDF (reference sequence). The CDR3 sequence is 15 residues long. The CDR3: CATSRYRTGGETQYF. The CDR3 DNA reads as TGTGCCACCAGCAGATACCGGACAGGGGGAGAGACCCAGTACTTC. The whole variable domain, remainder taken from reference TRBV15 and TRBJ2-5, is DAMVIQNPRYQVTQFGKPVTLSCSQTLNHNVMYWYQQKSSQAPKLLFHYYDKDFNNEADTPDNFQSRRPNTSFCFLDIRSPGLGDTAMYLCATSRYRTGGETQYFGPGTRLLVL.

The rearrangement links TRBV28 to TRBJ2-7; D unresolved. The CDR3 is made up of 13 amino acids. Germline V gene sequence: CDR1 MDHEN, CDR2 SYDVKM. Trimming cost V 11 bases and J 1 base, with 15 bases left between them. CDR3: CAALSTVSYEQYF. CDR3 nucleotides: TGTGCCGCCCTTAGTACAGTATCCTACGAGCAGTACTTC.

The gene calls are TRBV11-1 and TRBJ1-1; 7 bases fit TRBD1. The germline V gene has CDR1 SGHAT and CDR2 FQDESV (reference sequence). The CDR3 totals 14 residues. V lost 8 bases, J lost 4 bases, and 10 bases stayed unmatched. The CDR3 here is CASQMFRGVTEAFF. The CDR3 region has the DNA TGTGCCAGCCAGATGTTCAGGGGGGTCACTGAAGCTTTCTTT.

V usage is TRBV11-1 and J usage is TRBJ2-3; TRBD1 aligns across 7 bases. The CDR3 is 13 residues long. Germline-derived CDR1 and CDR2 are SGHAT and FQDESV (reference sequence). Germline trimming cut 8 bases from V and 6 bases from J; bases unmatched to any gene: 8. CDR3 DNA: TGTGCCAGCGAAGACAGGGTCTCTGATACGCAGTATTTT. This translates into CASEDRVSDTQYF.

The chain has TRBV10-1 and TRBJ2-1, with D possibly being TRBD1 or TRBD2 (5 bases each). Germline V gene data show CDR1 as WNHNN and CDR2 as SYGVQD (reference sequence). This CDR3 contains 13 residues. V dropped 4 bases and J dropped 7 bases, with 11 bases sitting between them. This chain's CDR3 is CASSGGIGNEQFF. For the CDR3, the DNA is TGCGCCAGCAGTGGGGGGATTGGAAATGAGCAGTTCTTC.

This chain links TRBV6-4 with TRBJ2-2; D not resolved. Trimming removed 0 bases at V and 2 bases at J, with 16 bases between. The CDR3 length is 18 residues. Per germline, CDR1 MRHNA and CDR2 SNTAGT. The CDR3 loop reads CASSDSRGYDSNTGELFF. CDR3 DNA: TGTGCCAGCAGTGACTCACGTGGATATGATTCTAACACCGGGGAGCTGTTTTTT.

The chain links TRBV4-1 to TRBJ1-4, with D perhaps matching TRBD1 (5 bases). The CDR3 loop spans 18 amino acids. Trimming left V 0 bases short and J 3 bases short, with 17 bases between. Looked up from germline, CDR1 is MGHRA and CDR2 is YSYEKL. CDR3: CASSQEGVLWGPNEKLFF. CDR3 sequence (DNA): TGCGCCAGCAGCCAAGAGGGGGTCCTCTGGGGCCCTAATGAAAAACTGTTTTTT.

This CDR3 reads CASSLAGSSYNEQFF. The CDR3 DNA reads as TGTGCCAGCAGCTTGGCGGGTTCGAGCTACAATGAGCAGTTCTTC. This chain uses TRBV5-6 with TRBJ2-1, with D uncertain. The CDR3 extends over 15 amino acids. In germline, CDR1 is SGHDT, CDR2 YYEEEE. The V gene lost 0 bases and the J gene lost 3 bases, with 10 bases spanning the gap. Filled out from reference TRBV5-6 and TRBJ2-1, the complete variable domain reads DAGVTQSPTHLIKTRGQQVTLRCSPKSGHDTVSWYQQALGQGPQFIFQYYEEEERQRGNFPDRFSGHQFPNYSSELNVNALLLGDSALYLCASSLAGSSYNEQFFGPGTRLTVL.

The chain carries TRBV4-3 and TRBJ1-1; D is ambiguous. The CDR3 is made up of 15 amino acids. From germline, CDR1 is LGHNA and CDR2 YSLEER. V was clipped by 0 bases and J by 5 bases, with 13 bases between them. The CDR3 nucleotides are TGCGCCAGCAGCCAAGATCCTATGGGCGGAACTGAAGCTTTCTTT. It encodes CASSQDPMGGTEAFF.

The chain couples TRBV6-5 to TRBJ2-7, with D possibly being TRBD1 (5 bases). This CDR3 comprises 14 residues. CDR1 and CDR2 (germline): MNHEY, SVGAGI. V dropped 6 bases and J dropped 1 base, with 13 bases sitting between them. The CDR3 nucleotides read TGTGCCAGCAGCCCCCAGCAGGGTTCCTACGAGCAGTACTTC. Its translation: CASSPQQGSYEQYF.

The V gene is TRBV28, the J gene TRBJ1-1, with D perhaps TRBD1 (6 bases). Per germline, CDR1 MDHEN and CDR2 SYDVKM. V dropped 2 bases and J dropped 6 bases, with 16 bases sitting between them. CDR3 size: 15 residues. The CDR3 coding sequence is TGTGCCAGCAGTTTAATTCAGGGGACGGGAGCTGAAGCTTTCTTT. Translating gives CASSLIQGTGAEAFF.

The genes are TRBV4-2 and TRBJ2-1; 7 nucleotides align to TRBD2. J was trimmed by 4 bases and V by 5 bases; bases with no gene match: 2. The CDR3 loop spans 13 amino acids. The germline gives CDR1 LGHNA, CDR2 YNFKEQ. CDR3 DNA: TGTGCCAGCAGCTATAGCGGGTACAATGAGCAGTTCTTC. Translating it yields CASSYSGYNEQFF.

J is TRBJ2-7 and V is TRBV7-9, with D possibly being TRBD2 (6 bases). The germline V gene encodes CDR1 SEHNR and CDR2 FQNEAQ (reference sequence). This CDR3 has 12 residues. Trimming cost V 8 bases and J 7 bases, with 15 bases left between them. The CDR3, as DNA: TGTGCCAGCCTCAGTAGGGCGGGAGAGCAGTACTTC. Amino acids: CASLSRAGEQYF.

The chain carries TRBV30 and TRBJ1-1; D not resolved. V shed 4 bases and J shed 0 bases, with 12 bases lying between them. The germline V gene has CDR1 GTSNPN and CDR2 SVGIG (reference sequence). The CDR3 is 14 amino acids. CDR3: CAWTLRQLNTEAFF. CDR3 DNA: TGTGCCTGGACTCTTCGGCAGCTGAACACTGAAGCTTTCTTT. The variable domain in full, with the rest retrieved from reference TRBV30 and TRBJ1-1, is SQTIHQWPATLVQPVGSPLSLECTVEGTSNPNLYWYRQAAGRGLQLLFYSVGIGQISSEVPQNLSASRPQDRQFILSSKKLLLSDSGFYLCAWTLRQLNTEAFFGQGTRLTVV.

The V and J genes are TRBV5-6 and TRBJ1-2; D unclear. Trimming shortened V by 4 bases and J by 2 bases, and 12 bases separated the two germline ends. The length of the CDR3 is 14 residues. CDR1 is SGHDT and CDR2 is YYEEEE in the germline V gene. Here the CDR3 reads CASSTAEGNYGYTF. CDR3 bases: TGTGCCAGCAGCACAGCGGAGGGCAACTATGGCTACACCTTC. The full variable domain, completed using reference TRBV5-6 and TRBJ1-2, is DAGVTQSPTHLIKTRGQQVTLRCSPKSGHDTVSWYQQALGQGPQFIFQYYEEEERQRGNFPDRFSGHQFPNYSSELNVNALLLGDSALYLCASSTAEGNYGYTFGSGTRLTVV.

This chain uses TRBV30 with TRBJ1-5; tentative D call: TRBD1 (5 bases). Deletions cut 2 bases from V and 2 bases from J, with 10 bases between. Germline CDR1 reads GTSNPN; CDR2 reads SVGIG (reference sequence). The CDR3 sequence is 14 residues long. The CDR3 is CAWSLGTGNQPQHF. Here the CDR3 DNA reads TGTGCCTGGAGTCTAGGGACCGGCAATCAGCCCCAGCATTTT.

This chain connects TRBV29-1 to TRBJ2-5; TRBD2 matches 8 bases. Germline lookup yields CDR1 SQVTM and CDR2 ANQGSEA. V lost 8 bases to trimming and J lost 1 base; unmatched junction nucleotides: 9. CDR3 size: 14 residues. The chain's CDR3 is CSPGLAGAQETQYF. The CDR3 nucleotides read TGCAGCCCTGGACTAGCTGGGGCCCAAGAGACCCAGTACTTC.